The sequence of this T cell receptor (beta chain) was determined in a study of blood T cells in healthy people across ages. Overall study: In model experiments, template switching was able to capture about one barcoded beta molecule for every two T cells that were present.

This clonotype was picked up a small number of times. Primed by a sample-barcoded 5' primer and a J-beta primer mix, a second PCR proceeded for roughly 7 to 12 cycles. Sequencing of every sample gave 2.5 million or more CDR3-containing paired-end reads. MiXCR, applied by TCRdb to the 5' RACE reads, yields one record per CDR3 protein. The data hold roughly 1,300,000 distinct CDR3 sequences, with roughly 60% observed a single time. The V segment lost 1 base and the J segment 5 bases; nucleotides outside the gene matches: 3. Germline V gives CDR1 LGHDT, CDR2 YNNKEL (reference sequence). This CDR3 has 15 amino acids. A minimum of 6 million PBMCs was isolated per sample.

The sample comprised blood. This receptor was identified in a man aged 18-30 years in good health. The chain uses TRBV3-1 and TRBJ2-5, with TRBD2 matching over 11 bases. The CDR3 region is CASSQGSGRGETQYF. The CDR3 DNA reads TGTGCCAGCAGCCAAGGTAGCGGGAGGGGGGAGACCCAGTACTTC.